A selection of T cell receptor beta chains follows, all from one sample in a study of vaccination effects on CD4 cells after COVID-19. The data were produced by immunoSEQ multiplex PCR, yet TCRdb's version contains in-frame clones alone and is incomplete. The data show 15,000 or so clones, roughly 78% seen once. No antigen has been identified for these receptors. Specimen: CD4+ T cells from PBMCs cultured with HCoV-NL63 spike peptides, collected after COVID-19 vaccination. Receptor source: a human donor who had a prior SARS-CoV-2 infection. The CDR3 runs from the conserved cysteine through the conserved F or W. The order of the fields is J gene, V gene, clone size, D gene, CDR3 protein. The D gene is left open where the match is weak. The size of a clone is reported for some rows only, either as once, few or many, or as a class for expanded clones.

TRBJ1-1	TRBV6-5	.	.	CASSLTNPRAFF
TRBJ2-2	TRBV6-4	.	TRBD1	CASSAGQGKTGELFF
TRBJ1-2	TRBV11-3	few	TRBD1	CASSLDWDSGYTF
TRBJ1-5	TRBV2	.	.	CASRGNSNQPQHF
TRBJ1-1	TRBV5-1	.	TRBD1	CASSRDRGPTEAFF
TRBJ2-3	TRBV11-3	.	.	CASSSTFPTDTQYF
TRBJ2-2	TRBV7-3	.	.	CASTVGPGVGTGELFF
TRBJ1-3	TRBV10-3	.	.	CAVRRGNTIYF
TRBJ2-7	TRBV11-3	.	.	CASSTRDTAYEQYF
TRBJ2-3	TRBV7-3	.	TRBD2	CASSLAAGGVLDTQYF
TRBJ2-7	TRBV5-4	.	TRBD2	CASSLRGGYEQYF
TRBJ1-6	TRBV6-4	.	TRBD1	CASSASGTGGTPLHF
TRBJ1-1	TRBV6-5	.	.	CASRTMNTEAFF
TRBJ1-5	TRBV5-1	.	.	CASSSNGRGSQHF
TRBJ2-5	TRBV5-1	.	.	CASSWDSQETQYF
TRBJ1-6	TRBV2	.	.	CASSGVSPLHF
TRBJ2-3	TRBV5-1	.	.	CASSSRPVGTDTQYF
TRBJ1-2	TRBV4-1	.	.	CASSQAHSIYGYTF
TRBJ1-2	TRBV6-6	.	TRBD1	CASSYAVRGSYGYTF
TRBJ2-5	TRBV3-1/TRBV3-2	.	.	CASSHSGTLGETQYF
TRBJ2-3	TRBV5-1	.	.	CASSLGQIDHTDTQYF
TRBJ2-7	TRBV9	.	.	CASSEGLNYEQYF
TRBJ1-2	TRBV7-9	.	TRBD1	CASSGTQTGGRGYTF
TRBJ2-3	TRBV7-8	.	TRBD1	CASSWDSSTDTQYF
TRBJ2-1	TRBV7-9	.	TRBD2	CASSRGTSGRNEQFF
TRBJ2-7	TRBV7-2	.	.	CASSLVIRGAEQYF
TRBJ1-6	TRBV5-1	few	.	CASSWGAGDVSSPLHF
TRBJ2-3	TRBV7-3	few	.	CASSLLPRAGLKDTQYF